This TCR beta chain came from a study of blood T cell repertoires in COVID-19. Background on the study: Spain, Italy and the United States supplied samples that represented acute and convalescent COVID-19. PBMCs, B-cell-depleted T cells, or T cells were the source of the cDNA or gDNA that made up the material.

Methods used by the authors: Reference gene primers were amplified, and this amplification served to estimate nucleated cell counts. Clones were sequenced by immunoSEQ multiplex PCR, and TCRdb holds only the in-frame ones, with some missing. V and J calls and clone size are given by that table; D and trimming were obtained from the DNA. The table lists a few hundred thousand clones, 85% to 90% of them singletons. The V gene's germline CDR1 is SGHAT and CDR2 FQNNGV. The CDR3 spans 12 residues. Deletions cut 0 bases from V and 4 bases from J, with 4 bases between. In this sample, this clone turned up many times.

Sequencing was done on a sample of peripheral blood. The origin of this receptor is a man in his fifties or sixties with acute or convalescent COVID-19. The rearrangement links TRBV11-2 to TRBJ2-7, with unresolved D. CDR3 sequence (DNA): TGTGCCAGCAGCTTAGACCAGTACGAGCAGTACTTC. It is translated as CASSLDQYEQYF.